A selection of T cell receptor beta chains follows, all from one sample in a study of technical replicates of blood from a few donors. Produced via immunoSEQ multiplex PCR; TCRdb's table is partial and in-frame only. The table records tens of thousands of clones, around 94% of them present only once. Sequenced sample: T cells isolated from PBMCs. Every receptor here comes from a human donor in good health. Each CDR3 is given with its conserved first and last residue.

j_call: TRBJ1-1; v_call: TRBV12-5; cdr3_aa: CASGLGQMRTEAFF
j_call: TRBJ1-5; v_call: TRBV6-1; cdr3_aa: CASTVRGVNQPQHF
j_call: TRBJ1-2; v_call: TRBV4-1; cdr3_aa: CASSQPGSGFVGYTF
j_call: TRBJ2-1; v_call: TRBV21-1; cdr3_aa: CASSKVLDREDDNEQFF
j_call: TRBJ2-2; v_call: TRBV30; cdr3_aa: CAWKDPGQPRGRKGGELFF
j_call: TRBJ1-5; v_call: TRBV7-8; cdr3_aa: CATSETGSPGPQHF
j_call: TRBJ2-1; v_call: TRBV11-3; cdr3_aa: CASSWTSGRYHEQFF
j_call: TRBJ1-1; v_call: TRBV9; cdr3_aa: CASSVDHRNTEAFF
j_call: TRBJ2-1; v_call: TRBV19; cdr3_aa: CASNTGPSYNEQFF
j_call: TRBJ2-7; v_call: TRBV9; cdr3_aa: CASSVEGDYEQYF
j_call: TRBJ2-1; v_call: TRBV11-1; cdr3_aa: CASSLERYNEQFF
j_call: TRBJ1-5; v_call: TRBV19; cdr3_aa: CASGGNQPQHF